This T cell receptor (beta chain) was identified during a study of T cell responses to AZD1222 COVID-19 vaccine. This table comes from immunoSEQ multiplex PCR, and its TCRdb copy is limited to in-frame clones, with some not included. The sample has over 140,000 clones; roughly 92% are singletons. CDR1 is MNHNS, CDR2 SASEGT, per germline. V lost 1 base, J lost 5 bases, and 9 bases stayed unmatched. The CDR3 loop spans 17 amino acids. The TCR originated in an adult in good health. This chain joins TRBV6-1 and TRBJ2-2; TRBD1 matches 8 bases. Sequences were derived from peripheral blood, sampled on day 0 of AZD1222 vaccination. CDR3 loop: CASSEGQGAFVTGELFF. The DNA for the CDR3 is TGTGCCAGCAGTGAAGGGCAGGGGGCTTTTGTTACCGGGGAGCTGTTTTTT.